This record looks at one T cell receptor beta chain sequence and its context. The run of the v3.0 immunoSEQ assay was at survey level. Libraries were prepared by immunoSEQ multiplex PCR; TCRdb keeps only in-frame clonotypes and omits some of them. The sample includes thousands of clones, roughly 87% of them seen just once. This sample was included in a study of long-term antiretroviral therapy in people with HIV. The sequencing here drew on unsorted PBMCs, taken 0.1 years after starting antiretroviral therapy. The sequence came from a man in his forties with HIV.

The CDR3 reads CASSPETAGTSYEQYF. In nucleotides, the CDR3 is TGTGCCAGCTCACCAGAGACAGCAGGCACCTCCTACGAGCAGTACTTC. The gene calls are TRBV18 and TRBJ2-7; D is perhaps TRBD1 (5 bases). The V gene lost 2 bases and the J gene lost 0 bases, with 14 bases spanning the gap. The CDR3 is 16 amino acids. Germline V gives CDR1 KGHSH, CDR2 LQKENI. Looking up the rest from reference TRBV18 and TRBJ2-7 gives the full variable domain: NAGVMQNPRHLVRRRGQEARLRCSPMKGHSHVYWYRQLPEEGLKFMVYLQKENIIDESGMPKERFSAEFPKEGPSILRIQQVVRGDSAAYFCASSPETAGTSYEQYFGPGTRLTVT.